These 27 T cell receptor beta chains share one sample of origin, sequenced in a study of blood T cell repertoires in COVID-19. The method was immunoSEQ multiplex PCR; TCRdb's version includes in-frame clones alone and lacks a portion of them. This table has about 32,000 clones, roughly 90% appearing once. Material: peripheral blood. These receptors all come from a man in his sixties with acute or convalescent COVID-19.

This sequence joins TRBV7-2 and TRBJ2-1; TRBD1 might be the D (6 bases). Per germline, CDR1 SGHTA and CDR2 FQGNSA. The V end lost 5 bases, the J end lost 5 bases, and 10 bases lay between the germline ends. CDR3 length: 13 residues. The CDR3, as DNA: TGTGCCAGCAGCGTCCGGGACAACAATGAGCAGTTCTTC. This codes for CASSVRDNNEQFF. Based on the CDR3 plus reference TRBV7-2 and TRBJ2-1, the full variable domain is GAGVSQSPSNKVTEKGKDVELRCDPISGHTALYWYRQSLGQGLEFLIYFQGNSAPDKSGLPSDRFSAERTGGSVSTLTIQRTQQEDSAVYLCASSVRDNNEQFFGPGTRLTVL.

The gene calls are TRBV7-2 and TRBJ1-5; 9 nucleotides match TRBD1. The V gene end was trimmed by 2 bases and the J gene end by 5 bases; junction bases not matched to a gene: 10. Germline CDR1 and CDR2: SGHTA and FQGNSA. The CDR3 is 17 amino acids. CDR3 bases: TGTGCCAGCAGCTTACAATCGGTGGACAGGGGCTATCAGCCCCAGCATTTT. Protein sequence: CASSLQSVDRGYQPQHF. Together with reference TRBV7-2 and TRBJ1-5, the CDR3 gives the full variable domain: GAGVSQSPSNKVTEKGKDVELRCDPISGHTALYWYRQSLGQGLEFLIYFQGNSAPDKSGLPSDRFSAERTGGSVSTLTIQRTQQEDSAVYLCASSLQSVDRGYQPQHFGDGTRLSIL.

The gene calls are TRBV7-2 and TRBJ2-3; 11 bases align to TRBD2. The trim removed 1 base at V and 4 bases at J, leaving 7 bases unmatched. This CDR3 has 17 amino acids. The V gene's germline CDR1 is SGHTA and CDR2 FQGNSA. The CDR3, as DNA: TGTGCCAGCAGCTTAGGCTCTAGCGGGAGGATAGCAGATACGCAGTATTTT. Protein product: CASSLGSSGRIADTQYF.

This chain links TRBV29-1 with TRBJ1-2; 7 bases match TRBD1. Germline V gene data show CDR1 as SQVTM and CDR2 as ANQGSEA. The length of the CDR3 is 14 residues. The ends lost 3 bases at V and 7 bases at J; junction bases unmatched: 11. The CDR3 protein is CSVEAGRGKGGYTF. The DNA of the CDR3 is TGCAGCGTTGAGGCGGGCAGGGGGAAAGGTGGCTACACCTTC.

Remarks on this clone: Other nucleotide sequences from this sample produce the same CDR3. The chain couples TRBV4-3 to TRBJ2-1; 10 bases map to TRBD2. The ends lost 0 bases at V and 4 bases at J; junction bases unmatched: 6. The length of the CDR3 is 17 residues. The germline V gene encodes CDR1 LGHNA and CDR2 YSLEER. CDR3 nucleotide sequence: TGCGCCAGCAGCCAAGATCCTCCTAGCGGGAGTTACAATGAGCAGTTCTTC. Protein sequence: CASSQDPPSGSYNEQFF.

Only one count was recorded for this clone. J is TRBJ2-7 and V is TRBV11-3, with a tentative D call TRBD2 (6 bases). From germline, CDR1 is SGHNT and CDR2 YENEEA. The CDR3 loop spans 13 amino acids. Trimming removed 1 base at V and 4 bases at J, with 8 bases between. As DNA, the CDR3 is TGTGCCAGCAGCTTAGGGAGGGAATACGAGCAGTACGTC. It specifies CASSLGREYEQYV.

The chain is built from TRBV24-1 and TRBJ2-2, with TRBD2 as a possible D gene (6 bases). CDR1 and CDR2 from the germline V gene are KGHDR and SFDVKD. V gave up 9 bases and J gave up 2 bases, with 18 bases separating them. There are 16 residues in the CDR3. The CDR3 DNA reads TGTGCCACCCGGGGTAGCGGAGATCCCAACACCGGGGAGCTGTTTTTT. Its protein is CATRGSGDPNTGELFF.

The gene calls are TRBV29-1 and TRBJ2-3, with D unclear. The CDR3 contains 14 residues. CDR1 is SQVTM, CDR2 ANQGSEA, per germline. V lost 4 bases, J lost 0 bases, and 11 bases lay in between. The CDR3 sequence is CSVALGGSTDTQYF. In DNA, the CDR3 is TGCAGCGTTGCTCTTGGCGGTAGCACAGATACGCAGTATTTT.

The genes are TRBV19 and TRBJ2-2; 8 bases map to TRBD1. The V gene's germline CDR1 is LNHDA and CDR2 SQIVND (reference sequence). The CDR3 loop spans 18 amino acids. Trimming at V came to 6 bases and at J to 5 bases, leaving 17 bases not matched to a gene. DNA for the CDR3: TGTGCCAGTAGCCCGCCCCCTCGGACAGGGAGGATAACCGGGGAGCTGTTTTTT. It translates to CASSPPPRTGRITGELFF. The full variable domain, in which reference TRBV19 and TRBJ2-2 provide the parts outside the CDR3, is DGGITQSPKYLFRKEGQNVTLSCEQNLNHDAMYWYRQDPGQGLRLIYYSQIVNDFQKGDIAEGYSVSREKKESFPLTVTSAQKNPTAFYLCASSPPPRTGRITGELFFGEGSRLTVL.

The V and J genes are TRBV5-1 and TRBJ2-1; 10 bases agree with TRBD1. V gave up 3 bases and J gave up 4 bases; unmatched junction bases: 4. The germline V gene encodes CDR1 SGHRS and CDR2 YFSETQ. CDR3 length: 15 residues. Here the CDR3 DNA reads TGCGCCAGCAGCTGGGGACAGGGGACATACAATGAGCAGTTCTTC. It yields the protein CASSWGQGTYNEQFF.

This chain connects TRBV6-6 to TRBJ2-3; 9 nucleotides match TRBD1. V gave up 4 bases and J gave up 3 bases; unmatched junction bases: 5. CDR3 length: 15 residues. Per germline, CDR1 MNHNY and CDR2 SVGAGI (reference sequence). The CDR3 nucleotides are TGTGCCAGCAGTTCGACAGGGGGTCCGACAGATACGCAGTATTTT. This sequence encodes CASSSTGGPTDTQYF.

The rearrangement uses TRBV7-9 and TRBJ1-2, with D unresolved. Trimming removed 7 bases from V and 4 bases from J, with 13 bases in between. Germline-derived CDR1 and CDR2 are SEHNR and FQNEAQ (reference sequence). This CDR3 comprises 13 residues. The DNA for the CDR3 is TGTGCCAGCACGATGAGGGCCGTCTATGGCTACACCTTC. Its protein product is CASTMRAVYGYTF.

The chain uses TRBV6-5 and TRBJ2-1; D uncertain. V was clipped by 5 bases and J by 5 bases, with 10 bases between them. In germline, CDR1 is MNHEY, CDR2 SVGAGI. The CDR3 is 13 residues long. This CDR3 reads CASSRNPDNEQFF. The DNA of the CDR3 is TGTGCCAGCAGTCGCAACCCGGACAATGAGCAGTTCTTC.

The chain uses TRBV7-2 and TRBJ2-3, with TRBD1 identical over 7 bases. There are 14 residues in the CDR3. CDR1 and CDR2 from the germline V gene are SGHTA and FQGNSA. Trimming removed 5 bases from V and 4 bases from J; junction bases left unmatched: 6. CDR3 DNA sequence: TGTGCCAGCAGCCTTCACAGGGGATCAGATACGCAGTATTTT. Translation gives CASSLHRGSDTQYF.

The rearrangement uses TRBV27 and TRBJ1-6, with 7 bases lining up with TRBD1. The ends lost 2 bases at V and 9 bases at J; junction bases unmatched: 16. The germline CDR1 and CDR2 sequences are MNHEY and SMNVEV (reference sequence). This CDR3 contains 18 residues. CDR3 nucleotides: TGTGCCAGCAGTTTAACCATCCTACAGGGGTTCTACACTTCACCCCTCCACTTT. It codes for CASSLTILQGFYTSPLHF.

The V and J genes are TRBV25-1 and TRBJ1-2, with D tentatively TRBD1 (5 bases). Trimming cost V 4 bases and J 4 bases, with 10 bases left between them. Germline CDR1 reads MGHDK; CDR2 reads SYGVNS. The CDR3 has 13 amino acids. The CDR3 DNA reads TGTGCCAGCAGTGCGACAGCCATCTATGGCTACACCTTC. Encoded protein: CASSATAIYGYTF.

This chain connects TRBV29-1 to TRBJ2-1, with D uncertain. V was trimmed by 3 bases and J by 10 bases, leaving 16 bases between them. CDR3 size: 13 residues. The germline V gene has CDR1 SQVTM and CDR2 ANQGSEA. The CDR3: CSVEATIGAEQFF. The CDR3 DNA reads TGCAGCGTTGAGGCGACAATAGGTGCGGAGCAGTTCTTC.

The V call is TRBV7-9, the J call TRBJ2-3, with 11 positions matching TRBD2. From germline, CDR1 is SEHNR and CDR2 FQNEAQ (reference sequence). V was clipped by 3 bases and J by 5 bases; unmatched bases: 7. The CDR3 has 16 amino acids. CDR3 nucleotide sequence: TGTGCCAGCAGCTTGGGTAGCGGGAGGGCCGGAGATACGCAGTATTTT. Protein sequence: CASSLGSGRAGDTQYF.

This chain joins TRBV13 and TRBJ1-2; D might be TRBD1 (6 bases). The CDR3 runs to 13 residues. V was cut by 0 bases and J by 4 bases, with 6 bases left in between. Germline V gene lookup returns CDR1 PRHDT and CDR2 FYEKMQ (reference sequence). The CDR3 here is CASSLGGAYGYTF. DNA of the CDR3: TGTGCCAGCAGCTTAGGGGGGGCCTATGGCTACACCTTC.

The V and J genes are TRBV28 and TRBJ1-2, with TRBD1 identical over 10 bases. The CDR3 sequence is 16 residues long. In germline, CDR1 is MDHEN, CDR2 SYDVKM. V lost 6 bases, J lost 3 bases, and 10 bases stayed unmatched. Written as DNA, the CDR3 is TGTGCCAGCAGCTGGGACAGGGGCCCAAACTACTATGGCTACACCTTC. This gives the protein CASSWDRGPNYYGYTF.

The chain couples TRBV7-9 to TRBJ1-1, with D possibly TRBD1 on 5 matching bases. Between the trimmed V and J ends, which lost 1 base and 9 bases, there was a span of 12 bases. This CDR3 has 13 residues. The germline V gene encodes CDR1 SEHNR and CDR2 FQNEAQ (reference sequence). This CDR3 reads CASSLDVQDQAFF. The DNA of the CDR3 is TGTGCCAGCAGCTTAGATGTACAGGACCAAGCTTTCTTT.

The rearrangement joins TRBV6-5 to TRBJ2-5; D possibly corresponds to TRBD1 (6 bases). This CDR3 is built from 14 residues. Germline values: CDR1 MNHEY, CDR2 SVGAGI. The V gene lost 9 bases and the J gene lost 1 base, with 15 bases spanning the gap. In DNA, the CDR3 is TGTGCCAGTTCCCAGACAGGAGGCCAAGAGACCCAGTACTTC. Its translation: CASSQTGGQETQYF.

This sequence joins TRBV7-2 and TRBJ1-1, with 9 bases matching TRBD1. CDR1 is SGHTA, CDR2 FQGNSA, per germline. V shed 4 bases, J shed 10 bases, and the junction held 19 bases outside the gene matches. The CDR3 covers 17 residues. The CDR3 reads CASSSRTGEVRAPRAFF. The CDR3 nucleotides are TGTGCCAGCAGCTCCCGGACAGGGGAGGTGAGAGCCCCGAGAGCTTTCTTT.

The CDR3 coding sequence is TGTGCCAGCAGTTTACAGGCGCGTAATTCACCCCTCCACTTT. This sequence encodes CASSLQARNSPLHF. V and J are TRBV6-6 and TRBJ1-6, with a weak D call TRBD1 (5 bases). The germline V gene has CDR1 MNHNY and CDR2 SVGAGI (reference sequence). The CDR3 has 14 residues. The V gene lost 4 bases and the J gene lost 6 bases, with 10 bases spanning the gap.

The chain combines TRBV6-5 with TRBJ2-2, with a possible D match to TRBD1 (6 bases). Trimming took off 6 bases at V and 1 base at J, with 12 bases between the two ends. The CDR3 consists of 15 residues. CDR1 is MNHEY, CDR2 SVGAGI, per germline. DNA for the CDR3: TGTGCCAGCAGACGGACAGTCGAGAACACCGGGGAGCTGTTTTTT. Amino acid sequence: CASRRTVENTGELFF.

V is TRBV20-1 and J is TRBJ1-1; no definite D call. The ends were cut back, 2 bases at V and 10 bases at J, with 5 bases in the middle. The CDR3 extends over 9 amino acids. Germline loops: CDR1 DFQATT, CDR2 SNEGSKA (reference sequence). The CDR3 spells CSARIGAFF. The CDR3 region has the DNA TGCAGTGCTAGAATCGGAGCTTTCTTT.

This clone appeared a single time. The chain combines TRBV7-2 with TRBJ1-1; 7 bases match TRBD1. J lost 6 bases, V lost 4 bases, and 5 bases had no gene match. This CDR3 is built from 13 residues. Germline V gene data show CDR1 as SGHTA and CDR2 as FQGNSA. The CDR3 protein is CASSSQTGSEAFF. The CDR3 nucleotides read TGTGCCAGCAGCTCTCAGACAGGGTCTGAAGCTTTCTTT. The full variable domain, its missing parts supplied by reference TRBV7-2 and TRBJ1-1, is GAGVSQSPSNKVTEKGKDVELRCDPISGHTALYWYRQSLGQGLEFLIYFQGNSAPDKSGLPSDRFSAERTGGSVSTLTIQRTQQEDSAVYLCASSSQTGSEAFFGQGTRLTVV.